The 20 T cell receptor beta chains reported below all come from one sample, sequenced in a study of blood T cells in healthy people across ages. A J-beta primer mix and a sample-barcoded 5' primer were used in a second PCR of about 7 to 12 cycles. One entry per CDR3 protein results from TCRdb running MiXCR on the 5' RACE reads. The sample shows under 800,000 distinct CDR3 sequences, 40% to 45% of them seen only once. Material for sequencing was blood. The receptor source for this set is a woman aged 55-70 years in good health.

The chain carries TRBV20-1 and TRBJ2-3; weak D call: TRBD2 (5 bases). Trimming left V 4 bases short and J 1 base short, with 12 bases between. The CDR3 loop spans 14 amino acids. Germline CDR1 DFQATT, CDR2 SNEGSKA (reference sequence). The CDR3 loop is CSANSDGGTDTQYF. CDR3 DNA: TGCAGTGCTAACTCGGACGGGGGCACAGATACGCAGTATTTT.

A few counts support this clonotype. With a much larger clone just one base away, this may be a read error. J is TRBJ2-5 and V is TRBV11-3; D is perhaps TRBD1 (6 bases). This CDR3 spans 13 amino acids. Germline CDR1 SGHNT, CDR2 YENEEA. The V end lost 2 bases, the J end lost 5 bases, and 9 bases lay between the germline ends. The CDR3 protein is CASSLQGWETQYF. The CDR3 DNA follows: TGTGCCAGCAGCTTACAGGGGTGGGAGACCCAGTACTTC.

This clonotype has a handful of counts. This chain uses TRBV6-2 or TRBV6-3 with TRBJ2-6; 16 bases map to TRBD2. Germline V gene lookup returns CDR1 MNHEY and CDR2 SVGEGT. The CDR3 spans 20 residues. With V trimmed by 1 base and J by 2 bases, 5 bases remained unmatched. The CDR3 sequence: CASSYFAGTSGRAGANVLTF. The CDR3 coding sequence is TGTGCCAGCAGTTACTTTGCCGGGACTAGCGGGAGGGCTGGGGCCAACGTCCTGACTTTC.

CDR3 amino acids: CASTNWGSAYEQYF. Written as DNA, the CDR3 is TGCGCCAGCACCAACTGGGGCTCGGCCTACGAGCAGTACTTC. The chain has TRBV5-1 and TRBJ2-7, with D perhaps matching TRBD1 (5 bases). The CDR3 extends over 14 amino acids. V was shortened by 6 bases and J by 2 bases, with 15 bases between the two germline ends. The germline CDR1 and CDR2 sequences are SGHRS and YFSETQ.

The chain combines TRBV10-3 with TRBJ2-5; TRBD2 matches at 11 bases. The J call may be mistaken, given a closer DNA end match to TRBJ2-7. Germline CDR1 and CDR2: ENHRY and SYGVKD. The CDR3 has 15 amino acids. The DNA of the CDR3 is TGTGCCATCAGTGACACTAGCGGGAGTATTTACGAGCAGTACTTC. This encodes CAISDTSGSIYEQYF.

The V and J genes are TRBV20-1 and TRBJ2-3, with 7 positions matching TRBD1. Trimming cost V 0 bases and J 1 base; bases outside gene matches: 4. Germline CDR1 is DFQATT and CDR2 is SNEGSKA (reference sequence). The CDR3 is 15 residues long. The CDR3 nucleotides are TGCAGTGCTAGAGATCAAGGGGGCGGCACAGATACGCAGTATTTT. It codes for CSARDQGGGTDTQYF.

The V and J genes are TRBV2 and TRBJ1-5, with TRBD1 matching 7 bases. V was pared by 6 bases and J by 4 bases, with 3 bases of the junction left unmatched. The CDR3 has 13 residues. CDR1 is SNHLY and CDR2 is FYNNEI in the germline V gene. The CDR3 bases are TGTGCCAGCAGCACAGGGGAGAATCAGCCCCAGCATTTT. It translates to CASSTGENQPQHF.

V gene TRBV18 combines with J gene TRBJ2-7; D is perhaps TRBD2 (6 bases). V dropped 4 bases and J dropped 6 bases, with 16 bases sitting between them. CDR1 and CDR2 (germline): KGHSH, LQKENI. CDR3 length: 14 residues. The CDR3 loop is CASSLSGGEREQYF. Here the CDR3 DNA reads TGTGCCAGCTCACTGAGTGGAGGGGAGCGCGAGCAGTACTTC. The full variable domain, its missing parts supplied by reference TRBV18 and TRBJ2-7, is NAGVMQNPRHLVRRRGQEARLRCSPMKGHSHVYWYRQLPEEGLKFMVYLQKENIIDESGMPKERFSAEFPKEGPSILRIQQVVRGDSAAYFCASSLSGGEREQYFGPGTRLTVT.

This chain connects TRBV7-9 to TRBJ2-3; possibly TRBD1 for D (6 bases). Per the germline V gene, CDR1 is SEHNR and CDR2 is FQNEAQ (reference sequence). V shed 0 bases and J shed 2 bases, with 9 bases lying between them. The CDR3 is 15 amino acids. CDR3 in amino acids: CASSLAQGFTDTQYF. For the CDR3, the DNA is TGTGCCAGCAGCTTAGCCCAGGGGTTCACAGATACGCAGTATTTT.

The chain joins TRBV5-1 to TRBJ2-2; a weak D match, TRBD2 (6 bases). Germline V gives CDR1 SGHRS, CDR2 YFSETQ. The ends were cut back, 5 bases at V and 4 bases at J, with 9 bases in the middle. This CDR3 is 13 amino acids long. The CDR3 loop is CASSLARTGELFF. DNA for the CDR3: TGCGCCAGCAGTCTAGCGCGCACCGGGGAGCTGTTTTTT.

Notes on this clonotype: A much more abundant neighbour one base away suggests this may be a read error. The rearrangement uses TRBV5-1 and TRBJ2-1; 8 bases are shared with TRBD2. The CDR3 runs 16 residues. Germline V CDR1 and CDR2: SGHRS, YFSETQ. V shed 4 bases and J 4 bases; nucleotides not matched to a gene: 10. CDR3 in DNA: TGCGCCAGCAGCGTACGTCCTAGCGGGTTATACAATGAGCAGTTCTTC. Encoded protein: CASSVRPSGLYNEQFF.

In this sample, this clonotype turned up a few times. This chain connects TRBV5-5 to TRBJ2-7, with TRBD2 identical over 10 bases. CDR1 and CDR2 from the germline V gene are SGHKS and YYEKEE (reference sequence). The CDR3 has 16 residues. J gave up 0 bases and V 4 bases, and 7 bases lay outside the gene matches. This CDR3 is CASSQGLALSSYEQYF. DNA of the CDR3: TGTGCCAGCAGCCAGGGACTAGCGTTGAGCTCCTACGAGCAGTACTTC. Full variable domain (outside the CDR3, taken from reference TRBV5-5 and TRBJ2-7): DAGVTQSPTHLIKTRGQQVTLRCSPISGHKSVSWYQQVLGQGPQFIFQYYEKEERGRGNFPDRFSARQFPNYSSELNVNALLLGDSALYLCASSQGLALSSYEQYFGPGTRLTVT.

There are a few counts of this clonotype. This sequence joins TRBV25-1 and TRBJ2-7, with 10 bases fitting TRBD2. With 6 bases clipped from V and 6 bases from J, the junction kept 8 bases outside the gene matches. The CDR3 runs to 14 residues. Germline CDR1 reads MGHDK; CDR2 reads SYGVNS. The CDR3 coding sequence is TGTGCCAGCAGGACATCTAGCGGGAGTCTCGAGCAGTACTTC. Its protein is CASRTSSGSLEQYF.

The chain uses TRBV9 and TRBJ2-1; 7 positions agree with TRBD2. The V and J ends lost 0 bases and 2 bases, in that order; junction bases with no gene match: 2. Germline-derived CDR1 and CDR2 are SGDLS and YYNGEE. CDR3 length equals 15 residues. CDR3 DNA sequence: TGTGCCAGCAGCGTAGTGGCGGGAGCCTACAATGAGCAGTTCTTC. It specifies CASSVVAGAYNEQFF.

This clonotype turned up a few times. The V and J genes are TRBV4-2 and TRBJ2-5; D remains unclear. V lost 0 bases to trimming and J lost 2 bases, with 19 bases between them. This CDR3 region has 18 residues. CDR1 LGHNA and CDR2 YNFKEQ come from the germline V gene. CDR3 coding DNA: TGTGCCAGCAGCCAAGATCTTCCCCCCATTGAGAGTCAAGAGACCCAGTACTTC. Amino acid sequence: CASSQDLPPIESQETQYF.

For this clonotype: It may be a read error: a sequence one base away is much more abundant. The chain combines TRBV5-1 with TRBJ2-5, with D possibly called TRBD1 or TRBD2 (5 bases each). Germline CDR1 is SGHRS and CDR2 is YFSETQ. CDR3 length: 14 residues. V was trimmed by 8 bases and J by 5 bases, leaving 19 bases between them. The CDR3 bases are TGCGCCAGTTGGCTAGCACTCCCAGGGGAGACCCAGTACTTC. It specifies CASWLALPGETQYF.

In its sample, this clonotype was seen a few times. The chain uses TRBV12-3 or TRBV12-4 and TRBJ2-4; TRBD2 matches at 13 bases. Germline trimming cut 5 bases from V and 10 bases from J; bases unmatched to any gene: 8. The CDR3 has 15 residues. Written as DNA, the CDR3 is TGTGCCAGCAGTCCCAGGGGGACTAGCGGGGCTATTCAGTACTTC. It is translated as CASSPRGTSGAIQYF.

This clonotype has a count of ten or more. CDR3 loop: CSHSSGRDETQYF. CDR3 sequence (DNA): TGCAGTCATTCTAGCGGGAGAGATGAGACCCAGTACTTC. The V and J genes are TRBV29-1 and TRBJ2-5; 10 bases are a match to TRBD2. There are 13 residues in the CDR3. Looked up from germline, CDR1 is SQVTM and CDR2 is ANQGSEA.

Only a few counts were recorded for this clonotype. At one of its ends the junction is not consistent with the germline gene, which may arise from a read error. V usage is TRBV4-2 and J usage is TRBJ2-1; the D is unclear. This CDR3 has 13 residues. The germline CDR1 and CDR2 sequences are LGHNA and YNFKEQ. In nucleotides, the CDR3 is TGTTCCAGCAGCTCCCTCTCAGGCAATGAGCAGTTCTTC. Translating gives CSSSSLSGNEQFF.

This clonotype was detected once. This chain uses TRBV6-2 or TRBV6-3 with TRBJ2-1, with TRBD2 matching over 7 bases. The CDR3 length is 15 residues. Germline values: CDR1 MNHEY, CDR2 SVGEGT. The V segment lost 7 bases and the J segment 5 bases; nucleotides outside the gene matches: 11. Here the CDR3 reads CASKRFSGTNNEQFF. The CDR3 bases are TGTGCCAGCAAGAGGTTCAGCGGGACGAACAATGAGCAGTTCTTC.